This T cell receptor beta chain was profiled in a study of breast tumors, draining lymph nodes, adjacent tissues. Findings and limits, study-wide: Luminal-like breast cancer showed significantly greater tumor-nontumor repertoire similarity than basal-like breast cancer did. Tumor repertoires ranked between lymph nodes and nontumor tissue in diversity, with V and J gene preferences. Data only fit, rather than demonstrated, lymph node origin of most tumor T cells. The data were judged consistent with most tumor T cells coming from lymph node and expanding in tumor.

TCRdb redid the calling of the multiplex PCR reads with MiXCR, one entry per CDR3 protein. The sample lists 150,000 to 200,000 distinct CDR3 sequences; roughly 30% were seen once. Samples came from axillary lymph nodes draining the breast cancer. Regarding this clonotype: Its antigen is not known.

The TCR originated in a female donor with breast cancer. Some clones in this sample may be carry-over from other donors' samples. Sequencing was carried out using axillary lymph node tissue.

CDR3 residues: CASSVGTSGQETQYF. The CDR3 DNA reads as TGTGCCAGCAGTGTCGGGACTAGCGGGCAAGAGACCCAGTACTTC. The V gene is TRBV2, the J gene TRBJ2-5; TRBD2 matches 12 bases. The CDR3 runs to 15 residues. The V and J ends lost 4 bases and 2 bases, in that order; junction bases with no gene match: 2. Germline CDR1 reads SNHLY; CDR2 reads FYNNEI.